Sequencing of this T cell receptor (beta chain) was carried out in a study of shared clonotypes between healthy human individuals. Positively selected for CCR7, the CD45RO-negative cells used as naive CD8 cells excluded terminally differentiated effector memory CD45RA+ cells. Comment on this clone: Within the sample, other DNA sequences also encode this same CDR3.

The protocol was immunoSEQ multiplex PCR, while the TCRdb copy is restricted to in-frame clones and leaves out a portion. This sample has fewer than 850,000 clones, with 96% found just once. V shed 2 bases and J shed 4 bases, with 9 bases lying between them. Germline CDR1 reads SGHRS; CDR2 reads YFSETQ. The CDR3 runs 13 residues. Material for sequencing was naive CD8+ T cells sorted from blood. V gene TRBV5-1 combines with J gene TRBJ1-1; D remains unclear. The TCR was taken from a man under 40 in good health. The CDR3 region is CASSLRGSTEAFF. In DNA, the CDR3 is TGCGCCAGCAGCTTAAGAGGATCCACTGAAGCTTTCTTT. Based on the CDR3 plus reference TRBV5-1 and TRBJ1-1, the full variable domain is KAGVTQTPRYLIKTRGQQVTLSCSPISGHRSVSWYQQTPGQGLQFLFEYFSETQRNKGNFPGRFSGRQFSNSRSEMNVSTLELGDSALYLCASSLRGSTEAFFGQGTRLTVV.